The clone carrying this T cell receptor (beta chain) was found a few times. Antigen specificity is unknown. TCRdb fed the 5' RACE reads into MiXCR, producing one record per CDR3 protein. Of about 340,000 distinct CDR3 sequences listed, approximately 16% are singletons. This sample was taken from a study of T-cell memory formation after mild COVID-19. General study findings and limits: While clones contracting from day 15 to 85 were balanced between CD4 and CD8, later expanders leaned CD4+. CD4+ contracting clones lay mainly in CM and EM, CD8+ ones in EMRA. Second-wave clones with a day 37 peak had unconfirmed SARS-CoV-2 specificity. The pre-infection memory compartment contained some responding clones, suggesting cross-reactive memory joined.

CDR3 length: 13 residues. Germline loops: CDR1 DFQATT, CDR2 SNEGSKA (reference sequence). V lost 3 bases and J lost 13, with 21 bases in between. The material sequenced was PBMCs or a T cell subset sorted from them (not recorded which). The chain has TRBV20-1 and TRBJ1-1; tentative D call: TRBD1 (6 bases). This clonotype was obtained from a man in his late teens or twenties who had mild COVID-19 (a few samples of this study predate the infection). Cell type and time point are not known. Here the CDR3 DNA reads TGCAGTGCTAGTGAACAGGGACGCTCCCCAGGTTTCTTT. Translating it yields CSASEQGRSPGFF.